Listed below are T cell receptor beta chains from one sample, sequenced in a study of T cells expressing NK-cell markers. TCRdb reanalyzed the 5' RACE reads and collapses them to one entry per CDR3 protein, without DNA. The sample totals hundreds of thousands of distinct CDR3 sequences. The material sequenced was blood T cells: a sorted CD56 or NKG2C T cell subset, CD4+ or CD8+ T cells, or bulk PBMC T cells (not recorded which). Source of these receptors: a woman between 18 and 70 years old in good health. Each CDR3 is given with its conserved first and last residue.

j_call: TRBJ2-7
v_call: TRBV12-3/TRBV12-4
cdr3_aa: CASSLAWRTAVSSYEQYF

j_call: TRBJ2-3
v_call: TRBV3-1
cdr3_aa: CASSRGLAGGTTDTQYF

j_call: TRBJ2-3
v_call: TRBV27
cdr3_aa: CASSRRTGTDTQYF

j_call: TRBJ2-3
v_call: TRBV7-9
cdr3_aa: CASSLGLAADTQYF

j_call: TRBJ2-3
v_call: TRBV6-2/TRBV6-3
cdr3_aa: CASSNKHRGLKTPTSTDTQYF

j_call: TRBJ2-7
v_call: TRBV27
cdr3_aa: CASSPRQAGFIAYEQYF

j_call: TRBJ2-7
v_call: TRBV14
cdr3_aa: CASSQAGGWRLSYEQYF

j_call: TRBJ2-3
v_call: TRBV27
cdr3_aa: CASSFVDSREGDTQYF

j_call: TRBJ2-2
v_call: TRBV6-5
cdr3_aa: CASSYSVENTGELFF

j_call: TRBJ1-2
v_call: TRBV12-3/TRBV12-4
cdr3_aa: CASSLDLVVYGYTF

j_call: TRBJ1-6
v_call: TRBV20-1
cdr3_aa: CSAINRELVSYNSPLHF

j_call: TRBJ2-7
v_call: TRBV6-2/TRBV6-3
cdr3_aa: CASPKSSGVPCF

j_call: TRBJ1-5
v_call: TRBV12-3/TRBV12-4
cdr3_aa: CASRRQSNQPQHF

j_call: TRBJ2-4
v_call: TRBV20-1
cdr3_aa: CSAGKAEKNIQYF

j_call: TRBJ2-1
v_call: TRBV7-2
cdr3_aa: CASSPGHRDNEQFF

j_call: TRBJ2-5
v_call: TRBV4-1
cdr3_aa: CASSHDGLAGRETQYF

j_call: TRBJ1-1
v_call: TRBV6-1
cdr3_aa: CASSQGFANTEAFF

j_call: TRBJ2-4
v_call: TRBV6-2/TRBV6-3
cdr3_aa: CASSGLGGNIQYF

j_call: TRBJ1-2
v_call: TRBV15
cdr3_aa: CATSIDSDYGYTF

j_call: TRBJ2-3
v_call: TRBV6-5
cdr3_aa: CASSSGLAGGQDTQYF

j_call: TRBJ2-2
v_call: TRBV20-1
cdr3_aa: CSTRVGGGELFF

j_call: TRBJ2-7
v_call: TRBV28
cdr3_aa: CASSFGGAGSYEQYF

j_call: TRBJ2-5
v_call: TRBV6-6
cdr3_aa: CASSQAGGTQYF

j_call: TRBJ2-7
v_call: TRBV6-1
cdr3_aa: CASNDRETYEQYF

j_call: TRBJ2-2
v_call: TRBV12-3/TRBV12-4
cdr3_aa: CASSQDRNTGELFF

j_call: TRBJ2-1
v_call: TRBV20-1
cdr3_aa: CSAGGAGSSYNEQFF

j_call: TRBJ2-3
v_call: TRBV6-1
cdr3_aa: CASYRDRSTDTQYF

j_call: TRBJ1-1
v_call: TRBV4-2
cdr3_aa: CASSTFTEAFF